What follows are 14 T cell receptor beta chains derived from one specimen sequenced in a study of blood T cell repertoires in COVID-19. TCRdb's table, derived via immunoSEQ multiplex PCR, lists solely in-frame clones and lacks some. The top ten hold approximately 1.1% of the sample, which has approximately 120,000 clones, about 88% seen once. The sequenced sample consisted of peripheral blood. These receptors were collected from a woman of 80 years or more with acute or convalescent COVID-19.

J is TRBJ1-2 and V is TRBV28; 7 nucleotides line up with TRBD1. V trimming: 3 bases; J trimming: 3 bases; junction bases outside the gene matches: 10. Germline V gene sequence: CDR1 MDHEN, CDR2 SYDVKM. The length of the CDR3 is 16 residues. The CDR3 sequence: CASSFAGKGTDYGYTF. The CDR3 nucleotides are TGTGCCAGCAGTTTCGCGGGAAAAGGGACAGACTATGGCTACACCTTC.

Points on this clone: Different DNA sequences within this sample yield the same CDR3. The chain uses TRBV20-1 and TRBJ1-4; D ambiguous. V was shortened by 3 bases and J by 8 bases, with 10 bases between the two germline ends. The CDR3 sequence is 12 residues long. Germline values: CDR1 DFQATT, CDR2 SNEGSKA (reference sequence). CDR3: CSASLGGEKLFF. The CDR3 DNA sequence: TGCAGTGCTAGTCTGGGAGGGGAAAAACTGTTTTTT.

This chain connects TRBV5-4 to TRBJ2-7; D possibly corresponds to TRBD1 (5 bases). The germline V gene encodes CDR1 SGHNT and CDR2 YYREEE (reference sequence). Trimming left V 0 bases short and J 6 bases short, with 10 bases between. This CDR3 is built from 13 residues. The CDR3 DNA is TGTGCCAGCAGCTTGGACAGGTTGGGCGAGCAGTACTTC. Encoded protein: CASSLDRLGEQYF.

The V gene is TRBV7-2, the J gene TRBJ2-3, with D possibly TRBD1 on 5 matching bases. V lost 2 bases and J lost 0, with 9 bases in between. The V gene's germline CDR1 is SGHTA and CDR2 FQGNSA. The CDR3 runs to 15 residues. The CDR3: CASSLQAGSTDTQYF. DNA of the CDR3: TGTGCCAGCAGCTTACAGGCAGGGAGCACAGATACGCAGTATTTT.

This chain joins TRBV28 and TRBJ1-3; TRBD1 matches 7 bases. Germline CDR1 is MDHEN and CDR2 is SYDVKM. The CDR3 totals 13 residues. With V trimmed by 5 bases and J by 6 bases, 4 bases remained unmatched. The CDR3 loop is CASSRGTENTIYF. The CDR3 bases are TGTGCCAGCAGTCGAGGGACAGAAAACACCATATATTTT.

CDR3 protein: CASSIQGAASSEQFF. The CDR3 nucleotides read TGTGCCAGTAGTATCCAGGGGGCCGCGAGCAGTGAGCAGTTCTTC. V usage is TRBV19 and J usage is TRBJ2-1; 8 nucleotides line up with TRBD1. CDR1 and CDR2 (germline): LNHDA, SQIVND (reference sequence). J was trimmed by 9 bases and V by 3 bases; bases with no gene match: 10. CDR3 length equals 15 residues.

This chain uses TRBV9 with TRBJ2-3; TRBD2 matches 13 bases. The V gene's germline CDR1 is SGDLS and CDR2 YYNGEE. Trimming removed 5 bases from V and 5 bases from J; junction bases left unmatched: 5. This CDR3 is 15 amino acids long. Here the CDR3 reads CASSRTSGREDTQYF. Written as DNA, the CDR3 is TGTGCCAGCAGTCGGACTAGCGGGAGAGAAGATACGCAGTATTTT.

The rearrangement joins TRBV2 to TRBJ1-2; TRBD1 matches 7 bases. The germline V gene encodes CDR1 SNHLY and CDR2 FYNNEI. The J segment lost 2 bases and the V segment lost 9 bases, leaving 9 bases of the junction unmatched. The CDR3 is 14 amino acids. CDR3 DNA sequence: TGTGCCAGTTTCTACGGGACAGCCAACTATGGCTACACCTTC. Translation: CASFYGTANYGYTF.

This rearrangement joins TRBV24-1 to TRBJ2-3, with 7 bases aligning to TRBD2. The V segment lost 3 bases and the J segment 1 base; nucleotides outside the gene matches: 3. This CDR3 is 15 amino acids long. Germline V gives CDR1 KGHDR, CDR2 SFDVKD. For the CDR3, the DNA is TGTGCCACCAGTGATCGCCGGGGGGGCACAGATACGCAGTATTTT. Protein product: CATSDRRGGTDTQYF.

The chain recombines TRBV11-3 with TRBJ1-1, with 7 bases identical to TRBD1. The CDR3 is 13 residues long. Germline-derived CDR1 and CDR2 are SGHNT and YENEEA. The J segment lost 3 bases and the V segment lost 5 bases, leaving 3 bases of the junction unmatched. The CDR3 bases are TGTGCCAGCAGCCCCAGGGGGGACACTGAAGCTTTCTTT. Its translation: CASSPRGDTEAFF.

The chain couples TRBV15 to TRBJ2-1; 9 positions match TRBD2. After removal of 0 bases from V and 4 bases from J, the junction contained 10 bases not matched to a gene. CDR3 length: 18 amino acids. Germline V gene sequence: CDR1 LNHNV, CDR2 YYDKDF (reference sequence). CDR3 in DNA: TGTGCCACCAGCAGAGACCTAGCGGGGCCTGGATTTTACAATGAGCAGTTCTTC. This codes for CATSRDLAGPGFYNEQFF.

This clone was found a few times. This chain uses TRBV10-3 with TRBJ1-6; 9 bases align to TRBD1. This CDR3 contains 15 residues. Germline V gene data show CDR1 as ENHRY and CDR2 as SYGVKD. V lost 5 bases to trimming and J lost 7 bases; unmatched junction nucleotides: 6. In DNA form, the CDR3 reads TGTGCCATCAGTAGGGACAGGGAAATAAATTCACCCCTCCACTTT. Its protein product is CAISRDREINSPLHF.

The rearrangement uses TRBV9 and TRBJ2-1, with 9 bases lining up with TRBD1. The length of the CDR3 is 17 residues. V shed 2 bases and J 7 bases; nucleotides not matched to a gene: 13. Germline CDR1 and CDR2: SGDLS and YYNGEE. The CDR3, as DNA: TGTGCCAGCAGCGTCCGGGACAGGGCTTCGAGTTGGAATGAGCAGTTCTTC. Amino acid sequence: CASSVRDRASSWNEQFF.

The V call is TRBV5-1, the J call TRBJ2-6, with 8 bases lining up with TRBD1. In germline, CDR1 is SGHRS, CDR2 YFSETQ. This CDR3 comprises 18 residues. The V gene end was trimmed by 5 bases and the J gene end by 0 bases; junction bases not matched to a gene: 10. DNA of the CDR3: TGCGCCAGCAGTGACAGAACAGGGGGTCCCTCTGGGGCCAACGTCCTGACTTTC. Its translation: CASSDRTGGPSGANVLTF.